The rows below give T cell receptor beta chains drawn from one sample of a study of blood T cells in healthy people across ages. TCRdb re-derived calls from the 5' RACE reads in MiXCR, one entry per CDR3 protein. The sample lists roughly 800,000 distinct CDR3 sequences, roughly 50% occurring once. The sequencing sample was made of blood. The receptors stem from a man aged 25-45 years in good health. CDR3s include the opening cysteine and the closing phenylalanine or tryptophan. Fields, in order: V gene, D gene, J gene, clone size, CDR3 DNA, CDR3 protein. The D gene is left open where the match is weak. The listing skips clone size in some rows; elsewhere it reads once, few, many or a size class.

v_gene: TRBV7-2
d_gene: NA
j_gene: TRBJ1-2
abundance: NA
CDR3nt: TGTGCCAGCAGCTTCCAGGCGGCCGGCTACACCTTC
CDR3aa: CASSFQAAGYTF

v_gene: TRBV5-6
d_gene: NA
j_gene: TRBJ2-6
abundance: NA
CDR3nt: TGTGCCAGCAGTCCAATTGTTTCTGGGGCCAACGTCCTGACTTTC
CDR3aa: CASSPIVSGANVLTF

v_gene: TRBV15
d_gene: NA
j_gene: TRBJ2-1
abundance: once
CDR3nt: TGTGCCACCAGCAGAGAGAGGGCCAATGAGCAGTTCTTC
CDR3aa: CATSRERANEQFF

v_gene: TRBV5-1
d_gene: TRBD2
j_gene: TRBJ2-5
abundance: NA
CDR3nt: TGCGCCAGCAGCTTGGTACGGTTAGCGGGAGTTTTTTCAGTGTTGCAAGAGACCCAGTACTTC
CDR3aa: CASSLVRLAGVFSVLQETQYF

v_gene: TRBV4-2
d_gene: TRBD2
j_gene: TRBJ2-1
abundance: few
CDR3nt: TGTGCCAGCAGCCAAGATGCGACTAGCGGGGGGTGGGATGAGCAGTTCTTC
CDR3aa: CASSQDATSGGWDEQFF

v_gene: TRBV7-6
d_gene: NA
j_gene: TRBJ2-3
abundance: NA
CDR3nt: TGTGCCAGCAGCCCCTCCCCTGTTGGCGGGGGCTATCGCACAGATACGCAGTATTTT
CDR3aa: CASSPSPVGGGYRTDTQYF

v_gene: TRBV9
d_gene: NA
j_gene: TRBJ2-7
abundance: NA
CDR3nt: TGTGCCAGCAGCGTATTAGACGAAGAGCAGTACTTC
CDR3aa: CASSVLDEEQYF

v_gene: TRBV15
d_gene: TRBD1
j_gene: TRBJ2-7
abundance: NA
CDR3nt: TGTGCCACCGAGGACAGGCAAACAGGGGGCCGTCGCGAGCAGTACTTC
CDR3aa: CATEDRQTGGRREQYF

v_gene: TRBV7-9
d_gene: TRBD2
j_gene: TRBJ2-7
abundance: many
CDR3nt: TGTGCCAGCAGCCCCCAGCGGGGGGGCCTGTACGAGCAGTACTTC
CDR3aa: CASSPQRGGLYEQYF

v_gene: TRBV20-1
d_gene: TRBD1
j_gene: TRBJ2-1
abundance: few
CDR3nt: TGCAGTGCTTCCGGACAGGGGGCGGCCAATGAGCAGTTCTTC
CDR3aa: CSASGQGAANEQFF

v_gene: TRBV29-1
d_gene: NA
j_gene: TRBJ2-1
abundance: few
CDR3nt: TGCAGCGTTGAACCTAGGGCGTCCAACTACAATGAGCAGTTCTTC
CDR3aa: CSVEPRASNYNEQFF

v_gene: TRBV6-2/TRBV6-3
d_gene: NA
j_gene: TRBJ2-1
abundance: few
CDR3nt: TGTGCCAGCAGTCGAGACCGTCACAATGAGCAGTTCTTC
CDR3aa: CASSRDRHNEQFF

v_gene: TRBV25-1
d_gene: NA
j_gene: TRBJ2-1
abundance: NA
CDR3nt: TGTGCCAGCAGACTGAACATTGAGCAGTTCTTC
CDR3aa: CASRLNIEQFF

v_gene: TRBV7-8
d_gene: TRBD2
j_gene: TRBJ2-3
abundance: NA
CDR3nt: TGTGCCAGCAGCTTAGCTACTAGCGGGAGGATGGAGACGCAGTATTTT
CDR3aa: CASSLATSGRMETQYF

v_gene: TRBV7-2
d_gene: NA
j_gene: TRBJ2-5
abundance: NA
CDR3nt: TGTGCCAGCAGCATGTACTACCAAGAGACCCAGTACTTC
CDR3aa: CASSMYYQETQYF

v_gene: TRBV21-1
d_gene: NA
j_gene: TRBJ2-7
abundance: NA
CDR3nt: TGTGCCAGCAGCCACAGACTAGCTTACGAGCAGTACTTC
CDR3aa: CASSHRLAYEQYF

v_gene: TRBV2
d_gene: NA
j_gene: TRBJ1-1
abundance: few
CDR3nt: TGTGCCAGCAGTCAGCCAGTGGGGAACACTGAAGCTTTCTTT
CDR3aa: CASSQPVGNTEAFF

v_gene: TRBV10-3
d_gene: NA
j_gene: TRBJ2-1
abundance: many
CDR3nt: TGTGCCATCAGGGAGGATGGTTCCAACTACAATGAGCAGTTCTTC
CDR3aa: CAIREDGSNYNEQFF

v_gene: TRBV11-2
d_gene: NA
j_gene: TRBJ2-1
abundance: once
CDR3nt: TGTGCCAGCAGCCCAAGGCAGGGGATTTTGGGCAATGAGCAGTTCTTC
CDR3aa: CASSPRQGILGNEQFF

v_gene: TRBV20-1
d_gene: TRBD1
j_gene: TRBJ2-7
abundance: NA
CDR3nt: TGCAGTGTACCGACTTCCGGGACAGGGGAAGGCGAGCAGTACTTC
CDR3aa: CSVPTSGTGEGEQYF

v_gene: TRBV7-2
d_gene: NA
j_gene: TRBJ2-4
abundance: NA
CDR3nt: TGTGCCAGCAGCTTAGAGCCAGCCAAGGGCATTCAGTACTTC
CDR3aa: CASSLEPAKGIQYF

v_gene: TRBV12-3/TRBV12-4
d_gene: NA
j_gene: TRBJ2-5
abundance: NA
CDR3nt: TGTGCCAGCAGTCCCTTCGCGGGGCACGGAGAGACCCAGTACTTC
CDR3aa: CASSPFAGHGETQYF

v_gene: TRBV7-3
d_gene: NA
j_gene: TRBJ2-5
abundance: NA
CDR3nt: TGTGCCAGCAGTCCCACCCCAGGGACTCAGCAGTACTTC
CDR3aa: CASSPTPGTQQYF